This record concerns one T cell receptor beta chain sequence. Its antigen is not yet known. No base quality values were provided; no much bigger clone lies one nucleotide off. The immunoSEQ Assay was the method used to sequence TCRbeta CDR3 regions. After extraction, genomic DNA underwent amplification by bias-controlled multiplex PCR, followed by high-throughput sequencing. The authors processed their data as follows. To quantify the absolute abundance of every unique TCRbeta CDR3 region, sequences were collapsed and filtered. T cell fraction was estimated by normalizing TCRbeta template counts to usable DNA, with usable DNA measured through amplification of reference genes found in all nucleated cells. Repertoire TCRs were annotated as SARS-CoV-2-specific when V gene, CDR3 amino acid sequence and J gene were exactly matched to a known reactive TCR set. The reference SARS-CoV-2 TCR set was obtained from MIRA and was filtered for enrichment in COVID-19-positive ImmuneCODE repertoires, whereby public or cross-reactive TCRs were removed. Based on the MIRA antigens, annotated TCRs were further analysed at the level of specific ORF or position within ORF. Breadth was defined as the number of annotated unique rearrangements divided by the total number of unique productive rearrangements, and depth was defined as the summed frequency of the annotated unique rearrangements. Group comparisons of TCR breadth used two-sided Wilcoxon rank-sum tests. The table comes from immuneACCESS by way of TCRdb, which keeps in-frame sequences with V and J called. Part of the clones is missing from these tables; in studies checked, under half for an unresolved V gene and the rest for unknown reasons. The V and J calls and the clone size are those of that table, but D and trimming were determined from the DNA. A total of some 520,000 clones appear in this sample, around 88% of them only once. The ten largest clones represent roughly 13% of the sample.

This record belongs to a study of Ad26.COV2.S vaccination and SARS-CoV-2 variants (dated by TCRdb to about 2021). Regarding the study in general: Vaccine-arm donors came from COV1001, a multicentre, randomized, double-blind, placebo-controlled phase I-IIa trial of Ad26.COV2.S in healthy adults. Trial participants were randomized into five groups of five: low-dose or high-dose Ad26.COV2.S given once or twice, or placebo on both occasions. TCRbeta repertoire sequencing served as the tool for gauging how specific and how broad the SARS-CoV-2-reactive T cell receptors were following Ad26.COV2.S vaccination. Blinding of investigators to trial group allocation was maintained during experiments and outcome assessment. Ad26.COV2.S was administered intramuscularly at 5 x 10^10 or 1 x 10^11 viral particles, either as a single shot or as two shots given 56 days apart. The TCR-sequenced set comprised approximately 30 samples: approximately 19 Ad26.COV2.S vaccine recipients, 5 placebo recipients and 8 SARS-CoV-2 convalescent individuals.

The sample's treatment or condition label, in plain terms: about 20 received Ad26.COV2.S at low or high dose, single or two shots; roughly five received placebo; per-sample allocation not given. For vaccine and placebo recipients, the sequenced repertoires came from samples collected on day 63 after the first injection. In Cohort 1b, around 25 adults aged 18-55 years were enrolled at a single site in Boston, USA, between 29 July and 7 August 2020. As a vaccine, Ad26.COV2.S was a replication-incompetent adenovirus type 26 vector that expressed a prefusion-stabilized SARS-CoV-2 spike protein derived from the original Wuhan strain. Trimming leaves V shorter by 0 bases and J shorter by 4 bases, with the junction holding 6 bases beyond the gene matches. The germline V gene specifies MNHEY as CDR1 and SVGEGT as CDR2. The CDR3 covers 17 residues, taking in both the cysteine and the phenylalanine. The read is trimmed to its CDR3 DNA, 51 bases read in frame from base 1.

The full study reports these points: The authors noted that total T cell responses may have been underestimated by the TCR breadth and depth analyses. Vaccine and placebo recipients had comparable non-spike TCR breadth, which fits with the vaccine containing only spike. Higher spike-specific TCR breadth was observed in Ad26.COV2.S recipients than in placebo recipients (P = 0.0014). The study was not powered for comparison of responses between vaccine doses or regimens. Substantial breadth of spike-specific CD8+ and CD4+ T cell responses was reported after vaccination.

This sequence originates from a person aged 18-65 years who received the Ad26.COV2.S COVID-19 vaccine or a placebo. The V and J genes are TRBV6-2 or TRBV6-3 and TRBJ2-4; the junction holds 10 bases that match TRBD2. Sequencing used peripheral blood, obtained in a trial of Ad26.COV2.S vaccine versus placebo. CDR3 sequence: CASSYSLAGDGKNIQYF. In nucleotides, the sequence is TGTGCCAGCAGTTACTCGCTAGCGGGAGATGGGAAAAACATTCAGTACTTC.